This T cell receptor (beta chain) comes out of a study of T cells of healthy individuals. CDR3 length equals 14 residues. V shed 5 bases and J shed 0 bases, with 14 bases lying between them. CDR1 and CDR2 (germline): DFQATT, SNEGSKA (reference sequence). The table lists this clonotype with many counts. TCRdb analysed the 5' RACE reads with MiXCR anew, one entry per CDR3 protein. The repertoire consists of about 41,000 distinct CDR3 sequences, with 4% to 5% occurring once and the leading ten covering about 10%. This TCR was recovered from a human donor in good health. The V gene is TRBV20-1, the J gene TRBJ2-7; no clear D gene. Written as DNA, the CDR3 is TGCAGTGCTCTCCCCCCCCAGGCCTCCTACGAGCAGTACTTC. Its translation: CSALPPQASYEQYF.